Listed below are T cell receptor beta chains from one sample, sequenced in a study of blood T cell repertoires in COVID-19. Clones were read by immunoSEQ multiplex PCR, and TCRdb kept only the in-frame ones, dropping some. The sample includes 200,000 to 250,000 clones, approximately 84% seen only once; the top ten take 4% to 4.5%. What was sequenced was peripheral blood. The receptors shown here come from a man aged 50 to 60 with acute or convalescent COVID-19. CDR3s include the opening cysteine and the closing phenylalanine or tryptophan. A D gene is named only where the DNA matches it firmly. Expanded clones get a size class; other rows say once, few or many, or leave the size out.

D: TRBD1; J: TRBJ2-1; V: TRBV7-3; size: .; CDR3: CASSRTGDGINEQFF; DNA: TGTGCCAGCAGCAGGACAGGGGATGGAATAAATGAGCAGTTCTTC
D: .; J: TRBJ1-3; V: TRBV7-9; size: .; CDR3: CASSRPGTGNTIYF; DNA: TGTGCCAGCAGCCGGCCAGGAACGGGGAACACCATATATTTT
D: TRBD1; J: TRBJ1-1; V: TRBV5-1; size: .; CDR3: CASSTGQAGEAFF; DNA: TGCGCCAGCAGCACTGGACAGGCTGGTGAAGCTTTCTTT
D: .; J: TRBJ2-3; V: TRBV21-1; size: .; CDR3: CASSKAGTGRPDTQYF; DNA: TGTGCCAGCAGCAAGGCCGGGACAGGGAGACCAGATACGCAGTATTTT
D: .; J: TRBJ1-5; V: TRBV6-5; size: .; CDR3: CASSPDRSQPQHF; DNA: TGTGCCAGCAGCCCCGACCGGAGTCAGCCCCAGCATTTT
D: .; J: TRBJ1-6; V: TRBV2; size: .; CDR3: CASTGERSPLHF; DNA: TGTGCCAGCACAGGGGAGAGGTCACCCCTCCACTTT
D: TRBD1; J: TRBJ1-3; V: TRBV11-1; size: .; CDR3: CASSTTGDSGNTIYF; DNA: TGTGCCAGCAGCACAACAGGGGACTCTGGAAACACCATATATTTT
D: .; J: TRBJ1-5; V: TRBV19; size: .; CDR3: CASSKGHRNQPQHF; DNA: TGTGCCAGTAGTAAGGGACATCGCAATCAGCCCCAGCATTTT
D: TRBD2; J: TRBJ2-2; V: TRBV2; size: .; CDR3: CASTRGGRTGELFF; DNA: TGTGCCAGTACGCGGGGGGGCCGCACCGGGGAGCTGTTTTTT
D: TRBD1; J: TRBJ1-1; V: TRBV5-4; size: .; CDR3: CASSLRDRGLWDTEAFF; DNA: TGTGCCAGCAGCTTGAGGGACAGGGGGCTTTGGGACACTGAAGCTTTCTTT
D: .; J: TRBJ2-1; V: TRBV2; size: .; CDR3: CASMGRGAREQFF; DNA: TGTGCCAGCATGGGACGGGGGGCCCGTGAGCAGTTCTTC
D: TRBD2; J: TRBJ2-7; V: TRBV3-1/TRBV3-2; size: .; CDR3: CASSQLLAGVAYEQYF; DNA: TGTGCCAGCAGCCAACTTCTAGCGGGGGTTGCCTACGAGCAGTACTTC
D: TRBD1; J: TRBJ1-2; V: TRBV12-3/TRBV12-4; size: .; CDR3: CASSTGQGRGYTF; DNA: TGTGCCAGCAGTACGGGACAGGGGAGGGGCTACACCTTC
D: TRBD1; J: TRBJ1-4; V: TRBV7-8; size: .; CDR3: CASSFRDMDRGEKLFF; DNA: TGTGCCAGCAGCTTCCGAGACATGGACAGGGGTGAAAAACTGTTTTTT
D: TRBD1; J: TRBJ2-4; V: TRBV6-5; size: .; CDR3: CASTLDRGRRIQYF; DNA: TGTGCCAGCACTCTGGACAGGGGCCGGAGGATTCAGTACTTC
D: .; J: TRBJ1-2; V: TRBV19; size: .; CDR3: CASAGTSRGYGYTF; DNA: TGTGCCAGTGCTGGGACAAGTCGAGGCTATGGCTACACCTTC
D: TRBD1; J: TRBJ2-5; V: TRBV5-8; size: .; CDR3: CASSSRQGSETQYF; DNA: TGTGCCAGCAGCTCCAGACAGGGATCAGAGACCCAGTACTTC
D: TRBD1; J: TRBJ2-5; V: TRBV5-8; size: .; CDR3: CASSLGRRDSQETQYF; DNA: TGTGCCAGCAGCTTGGGTCGCCGGGACAGCCAAGAGACCCAGTACTTC
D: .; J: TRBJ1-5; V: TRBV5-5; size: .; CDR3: CASSLGQPSNQPQHF; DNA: TGTGCCAGCAGCTTGGGACAGCCTAGCAATCAGCCCCAGCATTTT
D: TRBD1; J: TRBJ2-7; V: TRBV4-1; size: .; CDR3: CASSQGQGMNSYEQYF; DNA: TGCGCCAGCAGCCAGGGACAGGGTATGAACTCCTACGAGCAGTACTTC
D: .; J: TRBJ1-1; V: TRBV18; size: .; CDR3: CASSPTPTGRAEAFF; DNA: TGTGCCAGCTCACCAACTCCGACAGGAAGAGCTGAAGCTTTCTTT
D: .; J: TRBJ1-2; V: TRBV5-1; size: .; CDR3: CASSPDSNYGYTF; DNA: TGCGCCAGCAGCCCCGACAGTAACTATGGCTACACCTTC
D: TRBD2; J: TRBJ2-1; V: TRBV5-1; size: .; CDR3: CASSLDLVRGLAGGNEQFF; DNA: TGCGCCAGCAGCTTGGATTTGGTGCGGGGACTAGCGGGGGGCAATGAGCAGTTCTTC
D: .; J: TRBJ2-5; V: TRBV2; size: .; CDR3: CASSEGAVQETQYF; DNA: TGTGCCAGCAGTGAAGGAGCGGTTCAAGAGACCCAGTACTTC
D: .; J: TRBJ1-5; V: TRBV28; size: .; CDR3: CASTPGPNQPQHF; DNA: TGTGCCAGCACTCCAGGTCCCAATCAGCCCCAGCATTTT
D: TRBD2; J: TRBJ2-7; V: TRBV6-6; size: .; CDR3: CAASGTREGRSYEQYF; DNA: TGTGCCGCTTCCGGGACTAGGGAGGGCCGCTCCTACGAGCAGTACTTC
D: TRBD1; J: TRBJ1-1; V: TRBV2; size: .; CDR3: CASSEPGGSFKDTEAFF; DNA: TGTGCCAGCAGTGAACCAGGGGGCTCCTTTAAGGACACTGAAGCTTTCTTT
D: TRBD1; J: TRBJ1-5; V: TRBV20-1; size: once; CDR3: CSASTDRGNQPQHF; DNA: TGCAGTGCTAGTACGGACAGGGGCAATCAGCCCCAGCATTTT
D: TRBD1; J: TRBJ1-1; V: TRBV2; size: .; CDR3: CASNRQGGNTEAFF; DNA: TGTGCCAGCAACAGACAGGGGGGGAACACTGAAGCTTTCTTT
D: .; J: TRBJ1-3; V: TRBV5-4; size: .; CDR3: CASSSRGSGNTIYF; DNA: TGTGCCAGCAGCTCCAGGGGTTCTGGAAACACCATATATTTT
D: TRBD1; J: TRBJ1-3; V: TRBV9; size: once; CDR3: CASSVGGTGVNGNTIYF; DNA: TGTGCCAGCAGCGTAGGTGGGACAGGGGTGAATGGAAACACCATATATTTT